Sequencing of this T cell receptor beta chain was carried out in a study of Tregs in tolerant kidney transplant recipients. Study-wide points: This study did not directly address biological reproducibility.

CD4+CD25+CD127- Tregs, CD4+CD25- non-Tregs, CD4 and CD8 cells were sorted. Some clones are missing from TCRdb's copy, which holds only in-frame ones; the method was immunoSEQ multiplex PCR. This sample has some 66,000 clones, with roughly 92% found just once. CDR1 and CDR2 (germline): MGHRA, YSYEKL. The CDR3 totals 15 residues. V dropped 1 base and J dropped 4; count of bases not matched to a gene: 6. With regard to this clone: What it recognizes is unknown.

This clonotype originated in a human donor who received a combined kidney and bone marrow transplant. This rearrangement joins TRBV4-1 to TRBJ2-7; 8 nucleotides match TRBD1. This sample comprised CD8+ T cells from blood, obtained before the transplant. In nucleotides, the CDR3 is TGCGCCAGCAGCCAAGGGACAGGGACTCCTTACGAGCAGTACTTC. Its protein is CASSQGTGTPYEQYF.